Presented here are 32 T cell receptor beta chains from one specimen sequenced in a study of blood T cell repertoires in COVID-19. TCRdb's table, derived via immunoSEQ multiplex PCR, lists solely in-frame clones and lacks some. The sample yields 95,000 to 120,000 clones, approximately 90% seen once. The sequenced material came from peripheral blood. These receptors were collected from a woman between 45 and 60 years old with acute or convalescent COVID-19.

V gene TRBV3-1 (or the pseudogene TRBV3-2) combines with J gene TRBJ2-7; 11 nucleotides match TRBD1. The CDR3 length is 14 residues. In germline, CDR1 is LGHDT, CDR2 YNNKEL (reference sequence). Trimming took 6 bases from V and 5 from J; bases not matched to a gene: 6. CDR3 bases: TGTGCCAGCAGTCCGGGACAGGGGGTCGACGAGCAGTACTTC. Translated: CASSPGQGVDEQYF.

V is TRBV7-3 and J is TRBJ1-1, with a possible D match to TRBD1 (6 bases). V lost 5 bases and J 5 bases, leaving 12 bases between the germline ends. Germline V gene sequence: CDR1 SGHTA, CDR2 FQGTGA. This CDR3 has 13 residues. This CDR3 reads CASSLQGGTEAFF. The CDR3 nucleotides are TGTGCCAGCAGCCTACAGGGTGGTACTGAAGCTTTCTTT.

The V call is TRBV30, the J call TRBJ1-1; weak D call: TRBD1 (5 bases). The CDR3 length is 16 residues. V was cut by 0 bases and J by 1 base, with 15 bases left in between. Germline CDR1 is GTSNPN and CDR2 is SVGIG (reference sequence). CDR3 region: CAWSVRGIAGNTEAFF. The CDR3 DNA reads as TGTGCCTGGAGTGTACGGGGGATAGCTGGGAACACTGAAGCTTTCTTT.

V usage is TRBV3-1 (or the pseudogene TRBV3-2) and J usage is TRBJ2-1; D is possibly TRBD1 (5 bases). V was clipped by 0 bases and J by 11 bases, with 11 bases between them. Germline assignment: CDR1 LGHDT and CDR2 YNNKEL (reference sequence). CDR3 length: 13 residues. DNA of the CDR3: TGTGCCAGCAGCCAAGATGCAGGGTTAAAGCAGTTCTTC. This translates into CASSQDAGLKQFF.

The rearrangement joins TRBV27 to TRBJ1-2, with TRBD1 matching 10 bases. CDR1 is MNHEY and CDR2 is SMNVEV in the germline V gene (reference sequence). J was trimmed by 2 bases and V by 2 bases; bases with no gene match: 5. There are 16 residues in the CDR3. CDR3 nucleotides: TGTGCCAGCAGTTTAGCGGGACAGGGGCCCAACTATGGCTACACCTTC. Amino acid sequence: CASSLAGQGPNYGYTF.

The chain employs TRBV7-2 and TRBJ1-6; D gene uncertain. The CDR3 has 13 amino acids. Trimming shortened V by 6 bases and J by 6 bases, and 9 bases separated the two germline ends. CDR1 SGHTA and CDR2 FQGNSA come from the germline V gene. The CDR3: CASRWEFNSPLHF. The CDR3, as DNA: TGTGCCAGCAGGTGGGAGTTTAATTCACCCCTCCACTTT.

The CDR3 DNA is TGTGCCAGCAGCTTGGGGGGGACAGGGTACGAGCAGTACTTC. Protein: CASSLGGTGYEQYF. The chain has TRBV5-6 and TRBJ2-7; 9 bases align to TRBD1. The CDR3 has 14 amino acids. V lost 0 bases, J lost 4 bases, and 2 bases stayed unmatched. Germline V gene lookup returns CDR1 SGHDT and CDR2 YYEEEE.

V gene TRBV3-1 (or the pseudogene TRBV3-2) combines with J gene TRBJ2-1, with TRBD2 as a possible D gene (6 bases). CDR3 length: 13 amino acids. V shed 1 base and J shed 12 bases, with 13 bases lying between them. Germline loops: CDR1 LGHDT, CDR2 YNNKEL (reference sequence). CDR3 DNA sequence: TGTGCCAGCAGCCAAGCCCTAAAGGGAGGGCAGTTCTTC. Its protein product is CASSQALKGGQFF.

The rearrangement uses TRBV18 and TRBJ2-5, with TRBD2 matching over 8 bases. With V trimmed by 3 bases and J by 2 bases, 20 bases remained unmatched. The CDR3 extends over 20 amino acids. CDR1 and CDR2 (germline): KGHSH, LQKENI. The CDR3 is CASSPEPLYGGARKQETQYF. In nucleotides, the CDR3 is TGTGCCAGCTCACCGGAACCACTTTACGGGGGGGCTAGGAAGCAAGAGACCCAGTACTTC.

This clone was recorded once. The chain has TRBV18 and TRBJ1-1, with 8 bases that match TRBD1. Trimming took 3 bases from V and 5 from J; bases not matched to a gene: 5. The germline gives CDR1 KGHSH, CDR2 LQKENI. CDR3 length: 14 amino acids. CDR3 nucleotides: TGTGCCAGCTCACCTAGGACAGGGACGACTGAAGCTTTCTTT. Its translation is CASSPRTGTTEAFF.

This rearrangement joins TRBV12-5 to TRBJ2-1; TRBD1 is a possible D gene (6 bases). Trimming took off 2 bases at V and 8 bases at J, with 13 bases between the two ends. The CDR3 is 14 amino acids. CDR1 and CDR2 (germline): LGHNT, FRNRAP. The CDR3, as DNA: TGTGCTAGTGGTTTGAACCAGGGGTGGGATGAGCAGTTCTTC. It is translated as CASGLNQGWDEQFF.

The chain links TRBV27 to TRBJ1-6; maybe TRBD1 (5 bases). V dropped 9 bases and J dropped 3 bases, with 15 bases sitting between them. CDR1 and CDR2 from the germline V gene are MNHEY and SMNVEV (reference sequence). The CDR3 consists of 15 residues. The CDR3 DNA reads as TGTGCCAGTACATATGGGGGGATCTATAATTCACCCCTCCACTTT. It encodes CASTYGGIYNSPLHF.

The gene calls are TRBV4-1 and TRBJ2-3; tentatively, D is TRBD2 (5 bases). The CDR3 has 13 residues. V shed 0 bases and J shed 8 bases, with 9 bases lying between them. Germline CDR1 is MGHRA and CDR2 is YSYEKL. The CDR3 DNA follows: TGCGCCAGCAGCCAAGATGTAGCGCGTACGCAGTATTTT. Protein sequence: CASSQDVARTQYF.

V is TRBV3-1 (or the pseudogene TRBV3-2) and J is TRBJ2-1; TRBD1 agrees at 9 bases. The CDR3 sequence is 17 residues long. The V gene end was trimmed by 0 bases and the J gene end by 8 bases; junction bases not matched to a gene: 11. Germline CDR1 LGHDT, CDR2 YNNKEL (reference sequence). The CDR3 protein is CASSQDPGTGKGDEQFF. DNA of the CDR3: TGTGCCAGCAGCCAAGATCCTGGGACAGGGAAAGGCGATGAGCAGTTCTTC.

This clone has a handful of counts. The chain is built from TRBV7-2 and TRBJ1-5, with D possibly matching TRBD1 (5 bases). Deletions cut 3 bases from V and 6 bases from J, with 12 bases between. This CDR3 has 14 amino acids. Germline V lookup: CDR1 SGHTA, CDR2 FQGNSA. CDR3 sequence (DNA): TGTGCCAGCAGCTTCGGGACTGGGGGTCAGCCCCAGCATTTT. This gives the protein CASSFGTGGQPQHF.

This rearrangement joins TRBV28 to TRBJ1-5; D uncertain. V was shortened by 4 bases and J by 9 bases, with 7 bases between the two germline ends. In germline, CDR1 is MDHEN, CDR2 SYDVKM. This CDR3 spans 11 amino acids. The CDR3 nucleotides read TGTGCCAGCAGTTACATTTCGCCCCAGCATTTT. This codes for CASSYISPQHF.

The CDR3 sequence: CASSQGIRNTEAFF. The CDR3 region has the DNA TGTGCCAGCAGCCAGGGTATCAGGAACACTGAAGCTTTCTTT. The gene calls are TRBV6-5 and TRBJ1-1; the D gene is possibly TRBD1 (5 bases). Trimming removed 6 bases at V and 1 base at J, with 12 bases between. From germline, CDR1 is MNHEY and CDR2 SVGAGI. CDR3 length: 14 amino acids.

The V and J genes are TRBV9 and TRBJ1-1; weak D call: TRBD1 (5 bases). CDR1 is SGDLS and CDR2 is YYNGEE in the germline V gene. Trimming left V 0 bases short and J 3 bases short, with 18 bases between. The CDR3 loop spans 17 amino acids. In DNA form, the CDR3 reads TGTGCCAGCAGCGTAGGGCGGGGGAGCCCGGCGGACACTGAAGCTTTCTTT. Its translation: CASSVGRGSPADTEAFF.

The gene calls are TRBV6-6 and TRBJ1-2, with D perhaps TRBD1 (5 bases). The germline gives CDR1 MNHNY, CDR2 SVGAGI (reference sequence). V dropped 5 bases and J dropped 3 bases, with 13 bases sitting between them. CDR3 length equals 14 residues. The CDR3 loop reads CASSGQGYDYGYTF. CDR3 bases: TGTGCCAGCAGTGGCCAGGGTTATGACTATGGCTACACCTTC.

The V and J genes are TRBV3-1 (or the pseudogene TRBV3-2) and TRBJ1-4; no firm D call. V lost 4 bases and J 8 bases, leaving 8 bases between the germline ends. CDR3 length: 12 residues. Germline values: CDR1 LGHDT, CDR2 YNNKEL (reference sequence). This CDR3 is CASSRAEEKLFF. The CDR3 DNA follows: TGTGCCAGCAGCCGAGCGGAGGAAAAACTGTTTTTT.

The chain has TRBV27 and TRBJ2-5; TRBD1 matches at 9 bases. The CDR3 has 14 residues. V dropped 6 bases and J dropped 4; count of bases not matched to a gene: 6. CDR1 is MNHEY, CDR2 SMNVEV, per germline (reference sequence). CDR3 amino acids: CASSPGTGRETQYF. The CDR3 DNA is TGTGCCAGCAGCCCTGGGACAGGGCGAGAGACCCAGTACTTC.

The V call is TRBV5-1, the J call TRBJ1-2; D gene uncertain. The CDR3 sequence is 15 residues long. V shed 3 bases and J shed 7 bases, with 19 bases lying between them. Germline CDR1 and CDR2: SGHRS and YFSETQ. The CDR3, as DNA: TGCGCCAGCAGCTCTCTAGTGGCTCAAGGCGGTGGCTACACCTTC. This codes for CASSSLVAQGGGYTF.

The sample holds a few counts of this clone. The chain uses TRBV5-1 and TRBJ1-1; possibly TRBD1 for D (5 bases). Germline CDR1 SGHRS, CDR2 YFSETQ. V shed 0 bases and J shed 5 bases, with 11 bases lying between them. The CDR3 has 14 residues. CDR3 amino acids: CASSLGQGGTEAFF. The CDR3, as DNA: TGCGCCAGCAGCTTGGGGCAGGGAGGGACTGAAGCTTTCTTT.

The J gene is TRBJ1-2, the V gene TRBV21-1; the table names TRBD1, a call not compared with the DNA. TRBV21-1 is labeled a pseudogene. This CDR3 region has 17 residues. CDR3 in amino acids: CASSIRARQGTNYGYTF. CDR3 DNA: TGTGCCAGCAGCATCCGGGCGCGGCAGGGAACGAACTATGGCTACACCTTC.

The J gene is TRBJ1-1, the V gene TRBV11-2; perhaps TRBD1 as D (6 bases). Germline V gives CDR1 SGHAT, CDR2 FQNNGV. This CDR3 contains 14 residues. The V end lost 5 bases, the J end lost 7 bases, and 17 bases lay between the germline ends. The CDR3 nucleotides are TGTGCCAGCAGCCGTCTCAGGGGCGCGGGTGAAGCTTTCTTT. This gives the protein CASSRLRGAGEAFF. Based on the CDR3 plus reference TRBV11-2 and TRBJ1-1, the full variable domain is EAGVAQSPRYKIIEKRQSVAFWCNPISGHATLYWYQQILGQGPKLLIQFQNNGVVDDSQLPKDRFSAERLKGVDSTLKIQPAKLEDSAVYLCASSRLRGAGEAFFGQGTRLTVV.

The chain links TRBV4-1 to TRBJ1-1; no firm D call. There are 15 residues in the CDR3. Germline V gives CDR1 MGHRA, CDR2 YSYEKL. The ends were cut back, 2 bases at V and 2 bases at J, with 12 bases in the middle. For the CDR3, the DNA is TGCGCCAGCAGCCAAAGCGAGCAGTTTAACACTGAAGCTTTCTTT. Translating it yields CASSQSEQFNTEAFF.

This clone was seen a few times. For the CDR3, the DNA is TGTGCCAGCAGTCTTAGACAGGGCTACTATGGCTACACCTTC. Translation: CASSLRQGYYGYTF. The chain uses TRBV5-4 and TRBJ1-2; 7 bases agree with TRBD1. This CDR3 has 14 residues. Trimming took 5 bases from V and 3 from J; bases not matched to a gene: 7. The germline V gene encodes CDR1 SGHNT and CDR2 YYREEE (reference sequence).

V is TRBV28 and J is TRBJ2-1, with TRBD1 identical over 8 bases. Germline V gene data show CDR1 as MDHEN and CDR2 as SYDVKM. The V segment lost 3 bases and the J segment 7 bases; nucleotides outside the gene matches: 8. This CDR3 has 15 amino acids. DNA for the CDR3: TGTGCCAGCAGTTTCCCCACAGGGGGTTGGAATGAGCAGTTCTTC. It is translated as CASSFPTGGWNEQFF.

The gene calls are TRBV9 and TRBJ1-5, with D perhaps matching TRBD1 (6 bases). The CDR3 extends over 15 amino acids. With 2 bases removed from V and 2 bases from J, the gap between germline ends came to 11 bases. Germline CDR1 SGDLS, CDR2 YYNGEE. In DNA form, the CDR3 reads TGTGCCAGCAGCGTGGGGGGGCACGGCAATCAGCCCCAGCATTTT. Amino acids: CASSVGGHGNQPQHF. The variable domain in full, completed from reference TRBV9 and TRBJ1-5, reads DSGVTQTPKHLITATGQRVTLRCSPRSGDLSVYWYQQSLDQGLQFLIQYYNGEERAKGNILERFSAQQFPDLHSELNLSSLELGDSALYFCASSVGGHGNQPQHFGDGTRLSIL.

V is TRBV3-1 (or the pseudogene TRBV3-2) and J is TRBJ2-7; TRBD2 agrees at 11 bases. Trimming took 2 bases from V and 4 from J; bases not matched to a gene: 4. This CDR3 comprises 15 residues. CDR1 and CDR2 (germline): LGHDT, YNNKEL (reference sequence). CDR3 sequence: CASSQTRLAGYEQYF. In DNA form, the CDR3 reads TGTGCCAGCAGCCAAACCCGACTAGCGGGGTACGAGCAGTACTTC.

The gene calls are TRBV29-1 and TRBJ2-1; TRBD1 aligns across 9 bases. The CDR3 loop spans 14 amino acids. Germline trimming cut 5 bases from V and 7 bases from J; bases unmatched to any gene: 9. Germline CDR1 SQVTM, CDR2 ANQGSEA. CDR3 DNA: TGCAGCGTTTATCCGGGACAGGGTACTAATGAGCAGTTCTTC. Its protein product is CSVYPGQGTNEQFF.

The chain is built from TRBV7-9 and TRBJ1-2; D might be TRBD1 (5 bases). Germline V gene data show CDR1 as SEHNR and CDR2 as FQNEAQ (reference sequence). This CDR3 is 12 amino acids long. V was shortened by 1 base and J by 6 bases, with 6 bases between the two germline ends. The CDR3 loop reads CASSLGQNGYTF. CDR3 in DNA: TGTGCCAGCAGCTTAGGACAGAATGGCTACACCTTC. Full variable domain (outside the CDR3, taken from reference TRBV7-9 and TRBJ1-2): DTGVSQNPRHKITKRGQNVTFRCDPISEHNRLYWYRQTLGQGPEFLTYFQNEAQLEKSRLLSDRFSAERPKGSFSTLEIQRTEQGDSAMYLCASSLGQNGYTFGSGTRLTVV.